The 22 T cell receptor beta chains presented below share a single source sample, sequenced in a study of cytomegalovirus exposure and HLA in healthy donors. The PCR was carried out with 60 Vbeta primers and 13 Jbeta primers. Sequencing was performed with immunoSEQ multiplex PCR; in TCRdb, only in-frame clones are kept and a portion is missing. This table holds 150,000 to 200,000 clones, 70% to 80% found once. The sequencing sample was made of PBMCs. The receptors here all came from a woman aged 55-70 years in good health and CMV-seropositive.

For this clone: At one end, the junction sequence differs from germline, possibly due to a read error. This sample also contains other DNA sequences that code for the same CDR3. The chain links TRBV30 to TRBJ2-3; 9 bases line up with TRBD2. Looked up from germline, CDR1 is GTSNPN and CDR2 is SVGIG (reference sequence). The CDR3 extends over 16 amino acids. CDR3 coding DNA: TGTGCCTGGAGTGTACGTAGCGGGAGTGGAACAGATACGCAATATTTT. Protein sequence: CAWSVRSGSGTDTQYF.

The gene calls are TRBV30 and TRBJ1-3; D perhaps matches TRBD1 (6 bases). The CDR3 consists of 13 residues. The germline gives CDR1 GTSNPN, CDR2 SVGIG (reference sequence). Trimming removed 1 base at V and 2 bases at J, with 6 bases between. In DNA, the CDR3 is TGTGCCTGGAGTGGGACAGCTGGAAACACCATATATTTT. This sequence encodes CAWSGTAGNTIYF.

The chain links TRBV19 to TRBJ2-2, with TRBD2 matching over 8 bases. Trimming removed 4 bases from V and 2 bases from J; junction bases left unmatched: 6. The CDR3 totals 16 residues. CDR1 LNHDA and CDR2 SQIVND come from the germline V gene (reference sequence). As DNA, the CDR3 is TGTGCCAGTAGTACAGGGACTAGGGGAAACACCGGGGAGCTGTTTTTT. It codes for CASSTGTRGNTGELFF.

The chain carries TRBV5-1 and TRBJ2-1; a weak D match, TRBD2 (5 bases). The CDR3 is 14 amino acids. Deletions cut 4 bases from V and 5 bases from J, with 13 bases between. The germline CDR1 and CDR2 sequences are SGHRS and YFSETQ. The CDR3 is CASSPEVSNNEQFF. The CDR3, as DNA: TGCGCCAGCAGCCCGGAGGTATCTAACAATGAGCAGTTCTTC.

The J gene is TRBJ2-5, the V gene TRBV5-1, with TRBD2 matching 13 bases. V lost 0 bases, J lost 5 bases, and 4 bases stayed unmatched. Germline values: CDR1 SGHRS, CDR2 YFSETQ. This CDR3 spans 16 amino acids. In DNA form, the CDR3 reads TGCGCCAGCAGCTTGGCCGGGACTAGCGGGATGGAGACCCAGTACTTC. Protein product: CASSLAGTSGMETQYF.

This chain connects TRBV2 to TRBJ2-5, with 10 bases lining up with TRBD2. CDR3 size: 16 residues. J lost 2 bases, V lost 4 bases, and 7 bases had no gene match. Germline CDR1 SNHLY, CDR2 FYNNEI. In DNA form, the CDR3 reads TGTGCCAGCAGTGGGGGGGGACTAGCGACACAAGAGACCCAGTACTTC. Its translation: CASSGGGLATQETQYF.

This clone was recorded once. The chain is built from TRBV5-8 and TRBJ1-1; D may be TRBD1 (6 bases). V gave up 0 bases and J gave up 4 bases, with 19 bases separating them. The CDR3 contains 17 residues. Germline loops: CDR1 SGHTS, CDR2 YDEGEE. CDR3 bases: TGTGCCAGCAGCTTGGGGTTGGGGGCGGACCTGAGCACTGAAGCTTTCTTT. Its protein product is CASSLGLGADLSTEAFF.

The chain joins TRBV7-3 to TRBJ1-2, with a weak D call TRBD1 (6 bases). The CDR3 has 13 amino acids. V shed 0 bases and J shed 6 bases, with 8 bases lying between them. Germline CDR1 is SGHTA and CDR2 is FQGTGA. CDR3 residues: CASSLTQGHGYTF. CDR3 in DNA: TGTGCCAGCAGCTTAACCCAGGGGCATGGCTACACCTTC.

This clone showed up just a few times. V gene TRBV6-4 combines with J gene TRBJ1-4; 8 bases map to TRBD1. The germline V gene has CDR1 MRHNA and CDR2 SNTAGT. The junction had 10 bases not matched to a gene; V was cut back by 6 bases and J by 7 bases. The CDR3 is 15 residues long. CDR3 nucleotide sequence: TGTGCCAGCAGCTCCGACAGGGGAGGTGGTGAAAAACTGTTTTTT. Its translation is CASSSDRGGGEKLFF.

V and J are TRBV21-1 and TRBJ2-5; TRBD1, the D gene given by the table, was not confirmed from the DNA. TRBV21-1 is noted as a pseudogene. The CDR3 has 13 residues. CDR3 coding DNA: TGTGCCAGCAGGGGGCGCCCCCAAGAGACCCAGTACTTC. This sequence encodes CASRGRPQETQYF.

This sequence joins TRBV28 and TRBJ2-5; unclear D gene. Germline CDR1 MDHEN, CDR2 SYDVKM. V lost 6 bases and J lost 3, with 5 bases in between. The CDR3 extends over 11 amino acids. The CDR3 DNA is TGTGCCAGCAGCCTCGAAGAGACCCAGTACTTC. It codes for CASSLEETQYF.

The rearrangement joins TRBV5-1 to TRBJ2-5, with D maybe TRBD2 (5 bases). Trimming left V 0 bases short and J 5 bases short, with 17 bases between. From germline, CDR1 is SGHRS and CDR2 YFSETQ. The CDR3 consists of 16 residues. The DNA of the CDR3 is TGCGCCAGCAGCTTGGGGAGCGCCAGAGGCGGGGAGACCCAGTACTTC. Its protein is CASSLGSARGGETQYF.

The chain couples TRBV7-2 to TRBJ2-3; 7 bases line up with TRBD2. Germline loops: CDR1 SGHTA, CDR2 FQGNSA. This CDR3 has 13 residues. J lost 3 bases, V lost 5 bases, and 2 bases had no gene match. The CDR3 nucleotides read TGTGCCAGCAGCAGGACTAGTACAGATACGCAGTATTTT. Translated: CASSRTSTDTQYF.

The chain combines TRBV19 with TRBJ2-2; 9 bases match TRBD2. The germline gives CDR1 LNHDA, CDR2 SQIVND (reference sequence). V was pared by 3 bases and J by 2 bases, with 1 base of the junction left unmatched. The CDR3 runs to 15 residues. CDR3 protein: CASSMLAGNTGELFF. The DNA of the CDR3 is TGTGCCAGTAGTATGCTAGCGGGAAACACCGGGGAGCTGTTTTTT.

CDR3 nucleotides: TGCGCCAGCAGCTTGCCCCCCGGGCAGGGGCGCTCTATCGCCTACGAGCAGTACTTC. Protein sequence: CASSLPPGQGRSIAYEQYF. The chain recombines TRBV5-1 with TRBJ2-7; D perhaps matches TRBD1 (6 bases). From germline, CDR1 is SGHRS and CDR2 YFSETQ. V was shortened by 1 base and J by 2 bases, with 25 bases between the two germline ends. The CDR3 covers 19 residues.

This rearrangement joins TRBV16 to TRBJ1-3, with TRBD1 matching over 10 bases. V gave up 4 bases and J gave up 2 bases; unmatched junction bases: 11. The CDR3 spans 18 residues. In germline, CDR1 is KGHSY, CDR2 FQNENV. This chain's CDR3 is CASSRLDRGNSPGNTIYF. CDR3 coding DNA: TGTGCCAGCAGCCGATTGGACAGGGGGAATAGTCCTGGAAACACCATATATTTT. The whole variable domain, remainder taken from reference TRBV16 and TRBJ1-3, is GEEVAQTPKHLVRGEGQKAKLYCAPIKGHSYVFWYQQVLKNEFKFLISFQNENVFDETGMPKERFSAKCLPNSPCSLEIQATKLEDSAVYFCASSRLDRGNSPGNTIYFGEGSWLTVV.

The table lists this clone with a count of one. The germline gene is not matched at one end of the junction; a read error may be the cause. This chain joins TRBV12-5 and TRBJ2-6; TRBD2 aligns across 9 bases. Germline lookup yields CDR1 LGHNT and CDR2 FRNRAP. The CDR3 extends over 16 amino acids. The CDR3 DNA reads TGTGCTAGTGGCTATAGCGGGGGCTCTGGGGCCAACGGCCTGACTTTC. It translates to CASGYSGGSGANGLTF.

This chain joins TRBV11-2 and TRBJ2-2, with D perhaps matching TRBD1 (5 bases). This CDR3 has 16 amino acids. Germline V lookup: CDR1 SGHAT, CDR2 FQNNGV. The V gene lost 2 bases and the J gene lost 5 bases, with 15 bases spanning the gap. The CDR3 DNA is TGTGCCAGCAGCTTAAGGTCCCAGGGATGGACCGGGGAGCTGTTTTTT. Translated: CASSLRSQGWTGELFF. Complete variable domain (other parts from reference TRBV11-2 and TRBJ2-2): EAGVAQSPRYKIIEKRQSVAFWCNPISGHATLYWYQQILGQGPKLLIQFQNNGVVDDSQLPKDRFSAERLKGVDSTLKIQPAKLEDSAVYLCASSLRSQGWTGELFFGEGSRLTVL.

The chain couples TRBV28 to TRBJ1-3; no clear D. V was clipped by 6 bases and J by 0 bases, with 15 bases between them. The CDR3 sequence is 16 residues long. CDR1 and CDR2 from the germline V gene are MDHEN and SYDVKM. Written as DNA, the CDR3 is TGTGCCAGCAGCTGGCCCCGGGGAAGCTCTGGAAACACCATATATTTT. It codes for CASSWPRGSSGNTIYF.

Only a few counts were recorded for this clone. J is TRBJ1-3 and V is TRBV9; possible D gene TRBD1, 5 bases. Looked up from germline, CDR1 is SGDLS and CDR2 is YYNGEE. Trimming pared 0 bases from V and 2 bases from J, leaving 9 bases between. This CDR3 is 15 amino acids long. Here the CDR3 DNA reads TGTGCCAGCAGCGTAGATGGGGGGGCTGGAAACACCATATATTTT. It translates to CASSVDGGAGNTIYF.

The chain recombines TRBV9 with TRBJ1-2; 7 nucleotides agree with TRBD1. Per the germline V gene, CDR1 is SGDLS and CDR2 is YYNGEE. The CDR3 sequence is 13 residues long. Losses at the gene ends were 3 bases for V and 13 bases for J; bases not matched to a gene: 12. CDR3 nucleotides: TGTGCCAGCAGCGCAGGGGGAATAAAAGGTCTCACCTTC. Amino acid sequence: CASSAGGIKGLTF.

The V call is TRBV6-1, the J call TRBJ1-2; D is perhaps TRBD1 (6 bases). This CDR3 contains 15 residues. Germline V gene sequence: CDR1 MNHNS, CDR2 SASEGT. Trimming cost V 1 base and J 3 bases, with 12 bases left between them. The CDR3 coding sequence is TGTGCCAGCAGTGAAGGACAGGTGGTCTACTATGGCTACACCTTC. This encodes CASSEGQVVYYGYTF.